A selection of T cell receptor beta chains follows, all from one sample in a study of blood T cell repertoires in COVID-19. The method was immunoSEQ multiplex PCR; TCRdb's version includes in-frame clones alone and lacks a portion of them. The data show about 140,000 clones, about 87% seen once. The sequenced sample consisted of peripheral blood. The origin of the receptors is a woman older than 75 with acute or convalescent COVID-19. The CDR3 runs from the conserved cysteine through the conserved F or W. The D gene is left open where the match is weak. The listing skips clone size in some rows; elsewhere it reads once, few, many or a size class.

14	TRBV5-4	TRBJ2-1	TRBD1	once	TGTGCCAGCAGCAAAGAGGGGGCGCTTAATGAGCAGTTCTTC	CASSKEGALNEQFF
12	TRBV7-9	TRBJ1-2	TRBD1	.	TGTGCCAGCGGGATGACAGGGCGAAGCTACACCTTC	CASGMTGRSYTF
14	TRBV3-1/TRBV3-2	TRBJ2-5	.	.	TGTGCCAGCAGCTCCTCCCGGAGTCAAGAGACCCAGTACTTC	CASSSSRSQETQYF
16	TRBV19	TRBJ1-3	.	.	TGTGCCAGTAGTAAACTGTCCTCCGCCTCTGGAAACACCATATATTTT	CASSKLSSASGNTIYF
13	TRBV5-1	TRBJ1-2	TRBD1	.	TGCGCCAGCAGCTTGGAGACAGGGGAAGGCTACACCTTC	CASSLETGEGYTF
14	TRBV19	TRBJ2-4	.	.	TGTGCCAGTATGGGCAGTCTAGCCAAAAACATTCAGTACTTC	CASMGSLAKNIQYF
13	TRBV18	TRBJ1-1	TRBD1	once	TGTGCCAGCTCACCACTTGGGACAGTTGAAGCTTTCTTT	CASSPLGTVEAFF
14	TRBV30	TRBJ1-2	TRBD1	.	TGTGCCTGGAAAGGGGGCGGAACTTTCTATGGCTACACCTTC	CAWKGGGTFYGYTF
17	TRBV7-2	TRBJ2-7	TRBD2	few	TGTGCCAGCAGCTCCGCTGAGGCTAGCGGGGGGTTCTACGAGCAGTACTTC	CASSSAEASGGFYEQYF
15	TRBV15	TRBJ1-5	TRBD1	.	TGTGCCACCAGCTCAGGGACAGGGGGCGATCAGCCCCAGCATTTT	CATSSGTGGDQPQHF
13	TRBV29-1	TRBJ1-1	.	.	TGCAGCGTTACCCAGGGGCTGAACACTGAAGCTTTCTTT	CSVTQGLNTEAFF
13	TRBV7-9	TRBJ2-3	.	.	TGTGCCAGCAGCTTTGCAGGGGCACATACGCAGTATTTT	CASSFAGAHTQYF
16	TRBV11-1	TRBJ1-4	.	.	TGTGCCAGCAGCTCCAGGGAAATTGGTGGTAATGAAAAACTGTTTTTT	CASSSREIGGNEKLFF
13	TRBV7-9	TRBJ1-2	.	.	TGTGCCAGCAGCTTGACGGGTGACTATGGCTACACCTTC	CASSLTGDYGYTF
12	TRBV2	TRBJ2-7	.	.	TGTGCCAGCAGGAAAGGGGGACCCGAGCAGTACTTC	CASRKGGPEQYF
13	TRBV19	TRBJ1-2	.	.	TGTGCCAGTAGTTTTCGGGGAGGCTATGGCTACACCTTC	CASSFRGGYGYTF
16	TRBV27	TRBJ1-1	TRBD1	.	TGTGCCAGCAGTCCCCGACAGGGAAGAGGTTACACTGAAGCTTTCTTT	CASSPRQGRGYTEAFF
15	TRBV30	TRBJ1-2	.	.	TGTGCCTGGAGTGTAAGTCCGGGAGCAAAGTATGGCTACACCTTC	CAWSVSPGAKYGYTF
13	TRBV19	TRBJ2-3	TRBD2	.	TGTGCCAGTAGTTCTCAGACTAGCGGGGCGCAGTATTTT	CASSSQTSGAQYF
13	TRBV6-5	TRBJ1-5	.	.	TGTGCCAGCCTAGACAGAGGCAATCAGCCCCAGCATTTT	CASLDRGNQPQHF
15	TRBV6-5	TRBJ2-7	TRBD1	.	TGTGCCAGCAGTCGAGACAGGGAAGTCTCCTACGAGCAGTACTTC	CASSRDREVSYEQYF
14	TRBV4-3	TRBJ1-1	TRBD1	.	TGCGCCAGCAGCGCCCTTCAGGGGGACACTGAAGCTTTCTTT	CASSALQGDTEAFF
14	TRBV30	TRBJ1-1	.	once	TGTGCCTGGAGCCCAGGGTTCGTAGGCACTGAAGCTTTCTTT	CAWSPGFVGTEAFF
17	TRBV2	TRBJ1-2	.	.	TGTGCCAGCAGTGACCCTCAAAGACGGTGGCAGGACTATGGCTACACCTTC	CASSDPQRRWQDYGYTF
13	TRBV18	TRBJ1-2	.	.	TGTGCCAGCTCACCAGAAGAGAACTATGGCTACACCTTC	CASSPEENYGYTF
13	TRBV6-5	TRBJ1-2	TRBD1	.	TGTGCCAGCAGTTCCCGAAACAGGGGCGGCTACACCTTC	CASSSRNRGGYTF
13	TRBV5-1	TRBJ2-7	.	.	TGCGCCAGCACCTTATCTCAGGGGGGCGAGCAGTACTTC	CASTLSQGGEQYF
14	TRBV19	TRBJ1-3	.	.	TGTGCCAGTATGGAGGACCTCTCTGGAAACACCATATATTTT	CASMEDLSGNTIYF
15	TRBV7-3	TRBJ2-3	TRBD1	.	TGTGCCAGCAGCTTTCGGGGACAGGAGCGAGATACGCAGTATTTT	CASSFRGQERDTQYF
14	TRBV7-9	TRBJ1-1	TRBD1	.	TGTGCCAGCAGCGCCTCAGGGGGGACCACTGAAGCTTTCTTT	CASSASGGTTEAFF
18	TRBV15	TRBJ2-2	TRBD1	.	TGTGCCACCAGCAGAGCTCCTTTGGGACAGATTATCACCGGGGAGCTGTTTTTT	CATSRAPLGQIITGELFF
15	TRBV18	TRBJ1-1	.	.	TGTGCCAGCTCAGCATCGGGTGTTGTGAACACTGAAGCTTTCTTT	CASSASGVVNTEAFF
13	TRBV7-8	TRBJ1-5	.	.	TGTGCCAGCAGCTTTGGACGGGACAAGTCTCAGCATTTT	CASSFGRDKSQHF
15	TRBV27	TRBJ1-1	.	.	TGTGCCAGCAGTTTAAATGGACAGCCGAACACTGAAGCTTTCTTT	CASSLNGQPNTEAFF
12	TRBV2	TRBJ2-5	.	.	TGTGCCAGCAGTGAGTCGGGGGAGACCCAGTACTTC	CASSESGETQYF
17	TRBV10-3	TRBJ1-3	TRBD1	.	TGTGCCATCAGTGAGCCCCACGGGACAGGGTCCGGAAACACCATATATTTT	CAISEPHGTGSGNTIYF
11	TRBV7-3	TRBJ2-3	TRBD1	few	TGTGCCAGCAGCCTGGGACAGACGCAGTATTTT	CASSLGQTQYF
16	TRBV27	TRBJ1-3	TRBD1	few	TGTGCCAGCAGTCCATTCAGGGGGGCTCCTGGAAACACCATATATTTT	CASSPFRGAPGNTIYF
17	TRBV19	TRBJ1-1	.	.	TGTGCCAGTAGTATCGGGCCCCAACAGGGTATGAACACTGAAGCTTTCTTT	CASSIGPQQGMNTEAFF
14	TRBV30	TRBJ1-2	.	.	TGTGCCTGGAGTGGAGGTTCAGGACTTCCCGGCTACACCTTC	CAWSGGSGLPGYTF
12	TRBV12-3/TRBV12-4	TRBJ1-2	TRBD1	.	TGTGCCAGCAGTTTCACAGGGGTCGGCTACACCTTC	CASSFTGVGYTF
16	TRBV5-1	TRBJ2-6	.	once	TGCGCCAGCAGCTTCGACATAAGCTCTGGGGCCAACGTCCTGACTTTC	CASSFDISSGANVLTF
15	TRBV10-3	TRBJ1-1	TRBD1	.	TGTGCCATCAGTCGTACCGGGACAGGGCTTTCTGAAGCTTTCTTT	CAISRTGTGLSEAFF
14	TRBV5-1	TRBJ1-1	.	once	TGCGCCAGCAGCGTAGAACCCCGGAGCACTGAAGCTTTCTTT	CASSVEPRSTEAFF
15	TRBV5-1	TRBJ1-2	.	.	TGCGCCAGCAGTTGGGCGGGACGGAACAACTATGGCTACACCTTC	CASSWAGRNNYGYTF
12	TRBV29-1	TRBJ2-2	.	.	TGCAGCGTTGGACAGAGAACCGGGGAGCTGTTTTTT	CSVGQRTGELFF
16	TRBV5-4	TRBJ1-6	TRBD1	.	TGTGCCAGCAGCTTGCGGACAGGGCAACGCAATTCACCCCTCCACTTT	CASSLRTGQRNSPLHF
14	TRBV3-1/TRBV3-2	TRBJ2-2	.	.	TGTGCCAGCAGCCGGCCAGGGTCAACCGGGGAGCTGTTTTTT	CASSRPGSTGELFF
16	TRBV28	TRBJ2-1	TRBD1	.	TGTGCCAGCAGTTTTGAGGGGGACAGGGGGCTCAATGAGCAGTTCTTC	CASSFEGDRGLNEQFF
12	TRBV7-7	TRBJ2-5	.	.	TGTGCTAGCAGCCCCGGGAAAGAGACCCAGTACTTC	CASSPGKETQYF
15	TRBV4-3	TRBJ2-7	TRBD1	.	TGCGCCAGCAGCCAAGATTCTGGGACAGACTACGAGCAGTACTTC	CASSQDSGTDYEQYF
17	TRBV4-3	TRBJ1-3	TRBD1	.	TGCGCCAGCAGCCAAGCCAGGACAGGGGGTACTGGAAACACCATATATTTT	CASSQARTGGTGNTIYF
14	TRBV3-1/TRBV3-2	TRBJ1-5	.	few	TGTGCCAGCAGCCAAGGGACTCTGGATCAGCCCCAGCATTTT	CASSQGTLDQPQHF
19	TRBV6-2/TRBV6-3	TRBJ1-5	.	.	TGTGCCAGCAGTTACACCGCCGGGCGAAGCGGGATCGGCAATCAGCCCCAGCATTTT	CASSYTAGRSGIGNQPQHF
15	TRBV25-1	TRBJ2-7	TRBD2	.	TGTGCCAGCAGTGACCTAGTTCGGGGGGTCCACGAGCAGTACTTC	CASSDLVRGVHEQYF
16	TRBV29-1	TRBJ1-1	TRBD1	.	TGCAGCGTTCTGACAGGGAGAACCAAAAGAAACACTGAAGCTTTCTTT	CSVLTGRTKRNTEAFF
14	TRBV5-1	TRBJ2-5	.	.	TGCGCCAGCACCGTTGGGACACCGAAAGAGACCCAGTACTTC	CASTVGTPKETQYF